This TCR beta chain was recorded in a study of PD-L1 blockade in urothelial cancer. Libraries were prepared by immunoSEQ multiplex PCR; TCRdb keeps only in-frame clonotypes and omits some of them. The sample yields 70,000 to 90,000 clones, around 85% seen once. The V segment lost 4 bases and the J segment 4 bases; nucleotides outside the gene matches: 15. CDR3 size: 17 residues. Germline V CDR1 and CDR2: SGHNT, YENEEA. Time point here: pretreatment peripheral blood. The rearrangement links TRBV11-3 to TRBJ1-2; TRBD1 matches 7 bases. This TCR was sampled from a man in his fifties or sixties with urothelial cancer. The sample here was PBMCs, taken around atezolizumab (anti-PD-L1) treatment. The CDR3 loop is CASSSPGQLIRGYGYTF. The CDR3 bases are TGTGCCAGCAGCTCCCCGGGACAGCTTATTCGGGGCTATGGCTACACCTTC.